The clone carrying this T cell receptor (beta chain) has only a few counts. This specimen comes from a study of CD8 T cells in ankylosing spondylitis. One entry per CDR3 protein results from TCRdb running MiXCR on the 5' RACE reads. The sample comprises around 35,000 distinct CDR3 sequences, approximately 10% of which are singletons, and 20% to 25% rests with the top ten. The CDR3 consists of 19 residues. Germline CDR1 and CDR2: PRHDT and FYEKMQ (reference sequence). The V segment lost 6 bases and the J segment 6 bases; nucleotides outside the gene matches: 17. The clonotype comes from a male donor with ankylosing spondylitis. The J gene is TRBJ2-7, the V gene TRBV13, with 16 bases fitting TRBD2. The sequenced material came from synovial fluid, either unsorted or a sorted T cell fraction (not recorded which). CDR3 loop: CASSRPGLAGGPAPSEQYF. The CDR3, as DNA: TGTGCCAGCAGTCGACCGGGACTAGCGGGAGGGCCAGCCCCCTCCGAGCAGTACTTC.